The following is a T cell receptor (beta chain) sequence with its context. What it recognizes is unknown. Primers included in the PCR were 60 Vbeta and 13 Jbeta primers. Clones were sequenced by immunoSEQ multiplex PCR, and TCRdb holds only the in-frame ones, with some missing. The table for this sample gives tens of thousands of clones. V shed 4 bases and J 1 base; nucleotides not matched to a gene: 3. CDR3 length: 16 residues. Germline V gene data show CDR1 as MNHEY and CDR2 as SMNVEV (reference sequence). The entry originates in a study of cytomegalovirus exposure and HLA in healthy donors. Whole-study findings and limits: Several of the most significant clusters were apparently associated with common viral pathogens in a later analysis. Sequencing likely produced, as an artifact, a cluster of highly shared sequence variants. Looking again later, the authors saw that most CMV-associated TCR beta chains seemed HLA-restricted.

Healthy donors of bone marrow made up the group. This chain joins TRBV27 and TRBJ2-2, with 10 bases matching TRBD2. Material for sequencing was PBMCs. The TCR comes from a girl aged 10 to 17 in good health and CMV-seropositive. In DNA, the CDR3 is TGTGCCAGCAGTTCCGTAGCGGGGGGGAACACCGGGGAGCTGTTTTTT. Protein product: CASSSVAGGNTGELFF.